The T cell receptor (beta chain) under discussion was sequenced for a study of spatial heterogeneity in lung cancer. Study overall: Detected beta-chain sequences consistently exceeded alpha-chain sequences. The average count in raw reads for each unique TCR and UMI combination exceeded nine appearances.

TCR cDNA molecules were tagged individually, and each one carried a unique molecular identifier. TCRdb re-called the 5' RACE reads through MiXCR, storing one row per CDR3 protein. The data show approximately 12,000 distinct CDR3 sequences, with more than 4.5% seen just once and about two fifths held by the top ten. This clonotype has ten or more counts. This beta chain was picked up by a library intended for alpha chains and is off target, so its count carries little meaning. V was trimmed by 0 bases and J by 9 bases, leaving 12 bases between them. This CDR3 has 14 amino acids. Looked up from germline, CDR1 is SGHAT and CDR2 is FQNNGV. Time point in this sample: sample taken at primary tumor resection. No cell sorting; template was whole RNA from tumor, lung tissue or PBMC. Samples were obtained from some 70 donors, all untreated early-stage non-small cell lung cancer patients.

The TCR comes from a human donor with early-stage non-small cell lung cancer. V gene TRBV11-2 combines with J gene TRBJ1-5, with a tentative D call TRBD1 (5 bases). The specimen was lung tumor tissue, collected at surgery. The CDR3 reads CASSLERGQGPQHF. DNA for the CDR3: TGTGCCAGCAGCTTAGAGAGGGGCCAAGGGCCCCAGCATTTT.